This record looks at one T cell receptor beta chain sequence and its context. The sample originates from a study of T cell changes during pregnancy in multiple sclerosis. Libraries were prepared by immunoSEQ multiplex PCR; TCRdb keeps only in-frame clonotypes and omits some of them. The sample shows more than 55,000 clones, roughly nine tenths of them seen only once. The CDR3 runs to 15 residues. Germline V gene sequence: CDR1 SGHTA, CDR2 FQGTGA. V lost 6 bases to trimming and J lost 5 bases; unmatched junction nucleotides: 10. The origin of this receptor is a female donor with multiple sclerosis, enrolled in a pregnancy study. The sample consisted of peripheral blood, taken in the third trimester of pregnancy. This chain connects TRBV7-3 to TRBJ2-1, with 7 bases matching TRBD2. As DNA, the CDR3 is TGTGCCAGCAGGCTAAAAGTGGGAGGGAACAATGAGCAGTTCTTC. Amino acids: CASRLKVGGNNEQFF.